The T cell receptor beta chain under discussion was sequenced for a study of beta chain features in type 1 diabetes. The CDR3 loop spans 15 amino acids. V was pared by 0 bases and J by 2 bases, with 9 bases between. Germline loops: CDR1 LNHNV, CDR2 YYDKDF (reference sequence). Reverse transcribing all isolated RNA meant expressed TCRB transcripts were sequenced. Clones were sequenced by immunoSEQ multiplex PCR, and TCRdb holds only the in-frame ones, with some missing. There are roughly 370,000 clones in the sample; approximately 15% occur only once, and around 0.035% lies in the top ten. The chain employs TRBV15 and TRBJ2-3; D remains unclear. This receptor was identified in a man aged 30 to 39 in good health. Sequencing used naive CD4+ T cells from blood. The CDR3 sequence: CATSRDRTATDTQYF. The CDR3 bases are TGTGCCACCAGCAGAGATCGAACAGCCACAGATACGCAGTATTTT.